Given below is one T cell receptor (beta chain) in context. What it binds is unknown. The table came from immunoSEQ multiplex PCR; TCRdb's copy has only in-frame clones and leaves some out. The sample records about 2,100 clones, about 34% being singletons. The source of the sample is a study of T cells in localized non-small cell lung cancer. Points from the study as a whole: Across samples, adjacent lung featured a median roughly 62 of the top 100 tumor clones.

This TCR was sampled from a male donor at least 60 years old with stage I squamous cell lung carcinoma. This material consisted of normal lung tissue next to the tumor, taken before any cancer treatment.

The CDR3 sequence is CASSNIRAHEQYF. The CDR3 nucleotides are TGTGCCAGCTCCAATATTCGGGCACACGAGCAGTACTTC. The chain combines TRBV18 with TRBJ2-7; no definite D call. This CDR3 has 13 amino acids. The V gene lost 6 bases and the J gene lost 5 bases, with 14 bases spanning the gap. CDR1 and CDR2 (germline): KGHSH, LQKENI. Filled out from reference TRBV18 and TRBJ2-7, the complete variable domain reads NAGVMQNPRHLVRRRGQEARLRCSPMKGHSHVYWYRQLPEEGLKFMVYLQKENIIDESGMPKERFSAEFPKEGPSILRIQQVVRGDSAAYFCASSNIRAHEQYFGPGTRLTVT.